The next 31 T cell receptor beta chains were all read from a single sample in a study of response to subunit inactivated influenza vaccine. TCRdb recomputed calls from the RT-PCR reads with MiXCR, one row per CDR3 protein. The sample has under 550,000 distinct CDR3 sequences, approximately 7.1% seen once. Source: PBMCs from blood, taken around 25 months after vaccination. These receptors were collected from a man aged 45 to 75 who received an inactivated influenza vaccine.

This clonotype was seen more than once but under ten times. This sequence joins TRBV12-3 or TRBV12-4 and TRBJ1-1; D unclear. The V and J ends lost 6 bases and 4 bases respectively, with 15 bases between them. This CDR3 has 14 residues. The CDR3 loop reads CASRYSEAGTEAFF. The CDR3 DNA sequence: TGTGCCAGCAGATATTCCGAGGCGGGCACTGAAGCTTTCTTT.

This clonotype was found many times. This chain joins TRBV29-1 and TRBJ2-1, with a possible D match to TRBD1 (6 bases). Per the germline V gene, CDR1 is SQVTM and CDR2 is ANQGSEA. The CDR3 extends over 16 amino acids. V shed 7 bases and J shed 8 bases, with 27 bases lying between them. The CDR3 sequence is CSATPGQGQFYDEQFF. The CDR3 coding sequence is TGCAGCGCCACCCCAGGGCAGGGGCAATTCTATGATGAGCAGTTCTTC.

This clonotype appeared many times. The chain has TRBV2 and TRBJ2-7, with D perhaps matching TRBD2 (6 bases). V lost 3 bases to trimming and J lost 0 bases, with 12 bases between them. The CDR3 is made up of 15 amino acids. Germline V gene data show CDR1 as SNHLY and CDR2 as FYNNEI. In DNA, the CDR3 is TGTGCCAGCAGTGATGGGGGGACCCGCTCCTACGAGCAGTACTTC. As protein: CASSDGGTRSYEQYF.

Only a few counts were recorded for this clonotype. The CDR3 region has the DNA TGCAGTGCTAGAGGGGAGAGGGCAGAAGCTTTCTTT. Its translation is CSARGERAEAFF. The chain carries TRBV20-1 and TRBJ1-1; D is unclear. With 1 base removed from V and 8 bases from J, the gap between germline ends came to 11 bases. Germline V gives CDR1 DFQATT, CDR2 SNEGSKA (reference sequence). The CDR3 length is 12 residues.

V and J are TRBV5-1 and TRBJ2-5; D remains unclear. The germline gives CDR1 SGHRS, CDR2 YFSETQ. Trimming removed 1 base from V and 5 bases from J, with 18 bases in between. CDR3 length equals 16 residues. The CDR3 DNA sequence: TGCGCCAGCAGCTTGTCTGACACCTCTGCTTACGAGACCCAGTACTTC. The encoded protein is CASSLSDTSAYETQYF.

The chain couples TRBV20-1 to TRBJ2-1, with no clear D. Germline loops: CDR1 DFQATT, CDR2 SNEGSKA (reference sequence). CDR3 size: 13 residues. Trimming removed 3 bases at V and 5 bases at J, with 11 bases between. In DNA, the CDR3 is TGCAGTGCTAGTGGGCTTATAAACAATGAGCAGTTCTTC. Its translation: CSASGLINNEQFF.

This clonotype came up a few times. The rearrangement links TRBV29-1 to TRBJ1-1; 7 nucleotides match TRBD1. This CDR3 comprises 13 residues. From germline, CDR1 is SQVTM and CDR2 ANQGSEA. J was trimmed by 0 bases and V by 4 bases; bases with no gene match: 2. CDR3 loop: CSVVGQLNTEAFF. In nucleotides, the CDR3 is TGCAGCGTTGTGGGACAGTTGAACACTGAAGCTTTCTTT.

The genes are TRBV7-2 and TRBJ2-5, with 7 bases lining up with TRBD1. Germline V CDR1 and CDR2: SGHTA, FQGNSA. Unmatched junction bases numbered 11, after V lost 3 bases and J lost 4 bases. The CDR3 length is 16 residues. In nucleotides, the CDR3 is TGTGCCAGCAGCTTTCCAACAGGGGCTTTGCCAGAGACCCAGTACTTC. This codes for CASSFPTGALPETQYF.

This clonotype was counted only a few times. V gene TRBV7-2 combines with J gene TRBJ2-2; 8 bases align to TRBD1. Trimming took 5 bases from V and 5 from J; bases not matched to a gene: 7. Germline CDR1 reads SGHTA; CDR2 reads FQGNSA. The CDR3 contains 15 residues. The chain's CDR3 is CASSLDRARTGELFF. The CDR3 DNA reads as TGTGCCAGCAGCCTGGACAGGGCGCGGACCGGGGAGCTGTTTTTT.

The chain couples TRBV30 to TRBJ2-1, with 8 bases fitting TRBD2. V trimming: 0 bases; J trimming: 2 bases; junction bases outside the gene matches: 6. CDR1 is GTSNPN, CDR2 SVGIG, per germline (reference sequence). The CDR3 sequence is 16 residues long. As DNA, the CDR3 is TGTGCCTGGAGTGTTCTGGGAGCGGGGGCCTACAATGAGCAGTTCTTC. It specifies CAWSVLGAGAYNEQFF.

This clonotype was counted between two and nine times. CDR3 amino acids: CAITGSLNTEAFF. The CDR3 bases are TGTGCCATCACTGGCAGCCTGAACACTGAAGCTTTCTTT. The genes are TRBV10-3 and TRBJ1-1; D unclear. V lost 7 bases to trimming and J lost 0 bases, with 9 bases between them. Looked up from germline, CDR1 is ENHRY and CDR2 is SYGVKD. The CDR3 has 13 amino acids.

V gene TRBV3-1 combines with J gene TRBJ2-7, with TRBD1 matching over 8 bases. Germline CDR1 and CDR2: LGHDT and YNNKEL (reference sequence). The ends lost 4 bases at V and 12 bases at J; junction bases unmatched: 14. The CDR3 length is 14 residues. CDR3 region: CASSLPGQDRPLYF. DNA of the CDR3: TGTGCCAGCAGCCTCCCGGGACAGGATCGCCCTTTGTACTTC.

This clonotype was observed many times. This chain connects TRBV5-5 to TRBJ2-2, with TRBD2 matching 7 bases. V gave up 1 base and J gave up 1 base; unmatched junction bases: 4. The CDR3 runs to 16 residues. The V gene's germline CDR1 is SGHKS and CDR2 YYEKEE (reference sequence). Here the CDR3 reads CASSLWGGKNTGELFF. Written as DNA, the CDR3 is TGTGCCAGCAGCTTGTGGGGGGGGAAGAACACCGGGGAGCTGTTTTTT. Full variable domain (remainder filled in from reference TRBV5-5 and TRBJ2-2): DAGVTQSPTHLIKTRGQQVTLRCSPISGHKSVSWYQQVLGQGPQFIFQYYEKEERGRGNFPDRFSARQFPNYSSELNVNALLLGDSALYLCASSLWGGKNTGELFFGEGSRLTVL.

This clonotype was seen at least ten times. The chain is built from TRBV7-9 and TRBJ2-1, with TRBD2 matching 10 bases. V lost 5 bases, J lost 2 bases, and 3 bases stayed unmatched. Per germline, CDR1 SEHNR and CDR2 FQNEAQ (reference sequence). The CDR3 covers 15 residues. The CDR3 bases are TGTGCCAGCAGCAGCAGCGGGAGGGCCTACAATGAGCAGTTCTTC. It encodes CASSSSGRAYNEQFF.

The rearrangement links TRBV15 to TRBJ2-3; 14 bases match TRBD2. V was pared by 6 bases and J by 1 base, with 3 bases of the junction left unmatched. Germline loops: CDR1 LNHNV, CDR2 YYDKDF (reference sequence). The CDR3 extends over 16 amino acids. CDR3 sequence reads: CATSPGLAGGTDTQYF. The CDR3, as DNA: TGTGCCACCAGTCCGGGACTAGCGGGAGGCACAGATACGCAGTATTTT.

The V gene is TRBV5-6, the J gene TRBJ2-1; 7 nucleotides agree with TRBD2. This CDR3 has 15 amino acids. V was clipped by 2 bases and J by 5 bases; unmatched bases: 7. Germline assignment: CDR1 SGHDT and CDR2 YYEEEE. The CDR3 coding sequence is TGTGCCAGCAGCTTCGGGACTAACTACCACAATGAGCAGTTCTTC. Translating it yields CASSFGTNYHNEQFF.

The rearrangement uses TRBV7-9 and TRBJ1-1; D may be TRBD1 (6 bases). This CDR3 comprises 16 residues. The V end lost 5 bases, the J end lost 0 bases, and 16 bases lay between the germline ends. Germline CDR1 SEHNR, CDR2 FQNEAQ (reference sequence). CDR3 nucleotide sequence: TGTGCCAGCAGCCCAGGTCGGGGACAACTGAACACTGAAGCTTTCTTT. The encoded protein is CASSPGRGQLNTEAFF.

This clonotype was found a few times. CDR3: CASSLGLNEWVTDTQYF. CDR3 sequence (DNA): TGTGCCAGCAGCTTAGGCCTAAATGAGTGGGTCACAGATACGCAGTATTTT. This rearrangement joins TRBV13 to TRBJ2-3; unclear D gene. CDR3 size: 17 residues. The ends were cut back, 0 bases at V and 2 bases at J, with 15 bases in the middle. Germline values: CDR1 PRHDT, CDR2 FYEKMQ (reference sequence). Looking up the rest from reference TRBV13 and TRBJ2-3 gives the full variable domain: AAGVIQSPRHLIKEKRETATLKCYPIPRHDTVYWYQQGPGQDPQFLISFYEKMQSDKGSIPDRFSAQQFSDYHSELNMSSLELGDSALYFCASSLGLNEWVTDTQYFGPGTRLTVL.

The rearrangement links TRBV5-1 to TRBJ1-4, with TRBD1 as a possible D gene (5 bases). The CDR3 is 12 residues long. Germline V gene data show CDR1 as SGHRS and CDR2 as YFSETQ. Deletions cut 3 bases from V and 5 bases from J, with 5 bases between. The CDR3 DNA follows: TGCGCCAGCAGCTCAGGGAATGAAAAACTGTTTTTT. Protein: CASSSGNEKLFF.

A word on this clonotype: This may be a read error, as it is one base from a much larger clone. The chain employs TRBV4-3 and TRBJ1-2; D perhaps matches TRBD1 (5 bases). This CDR3 is built from 14 residues. Germline CDR1 reads LGHNA; CDR2 reads YSLEER. V lost 2 bases to trimming and J lost 7 bases, with 14 bases between them. The chain's CDR3 is CASSQHGGYGGYTF. The CDR3 coding sequence is TGCGCCAGCAGCCAACATGGGGGGTACGGTGGCTACACCTTC.

In its sample, this clonotype was seen a few times. The V call is TRBV11-2, the J call TRBJ2-2; D possibly corresponds to TRBD1 (6 bases). Deletions cut 8 bases from V and 6 bases from J, with 13 bases between. From germline, CDR1 is SGHAT and CDR2 FQNNGV. The CDR3 loop spans 13 amino acids. CDR3: CASGGQRAGELFF. The CDR3 region has the DNA TGTGCCAGCGGCGGACAGAGGGCCGGGGAGCTGTTTTTT.

This clonotype was recorded a few times. The chain links TRBV27 to TRBJ2-7; D could derive from TRBD1 or TRBD2 (6 bases each). Trimming took off 9 bases at V and 3 bases at J, with 15 bases between the two ends. Germline V CDR1 and CDR2: MNHEY, SMNVEV (reference sequence). CDR3 size: 13 residues. The chain's CDR3 is CASSRGAFYEQYF. The DNA of the CDR3 is TGTGCCAGTTCGAGGGGGGCCTTCTACGAGCAGTACTTC.

V is TRBV9 and J is TRBJ2-1, with D possibly being TRBD2 (5 bases). The germline CDR1 and CDR2 sequences are SGDLS and YYNGEE. The ends were cut back, 0 bases at V and 9 bases at J, with 10 bases in the middle. The CDR3 has 13 residues. CDR3 nucleotide sequence: TGTGCCAGCAGCGTAGCGGGTCGGGGTGAGCAGTTCTTC. Translation gives CASSVAGRGEQFF.

This sequence joins TRBV20-1 and TRBJ2-7; D is undetermined. Germline CDR1 and CDR2: DFQATT and SNEGSKA (reference sequence). This CDR3 contains 15 residues. Trimming left V 0 bases short and J 2 bases short, with 14 bases between. In nucleotides, the CDR3 is TGCAGTGCTAGAGACTGGACCATCGACGCCTACGAGCAGTACTTC. It encodes CSARDWTIDAYEQYF.

The chain couples TRBV28 to TRBJ2-4, with 8 bases lining up with TRBD1. Germline V CDR1 and CDR2: MDHEN, SYDVKM. Trimming cost V 3 bases and J 4 bases; bases outside gene matches: 5. This CDR3 has 15 amino acids. The DNA for the CDR3 is TGTGCCAGCAGTTTTTATCGGACAGGGAAAAACATTCAGTACTTC. The encoded protein is CASSFYRTGKNIQYF.

The chain carries TRBV28 and TRBJ2-7; 7 bases map to TRBD1. Germline trimming cut 4 bases from V and 7 bases from J; bases unmatched to any gene: 13. The CDR3 contains 15 residues. Germline CDR1 MDHEN, CDR2 SYDVKM. This CDR3 is CASSSASGGLGEQYF. In nucleotides, the CDR3 is TGTGCCAGCAGTTCCGCATCAGGGGGTTTGGGAGAGCAGTACTTC.

In its sample, this clonotype was seen a few times. The chain recombines TRBV2 with TRBJ1-5, with D possibly matching TRBD1 (6 bases). The CDR3 runs 14 residues. The V end lost 4 bases, the J end lost 6 bases, and 13 bases lay between the germline ends. Germline V gene data show CDR1 as SNHLY and CDR2 as FYNNEI. For the CDR3, the DNA is TGTGCCAGCAGTGTAAGGGGGAGAGGTCAGCCCCAGCATTTT. It is translated as CASSVRGRGQPQHF.

This clonotype was counted at least ten times. The chain carries TRBV7-9 and TRBJ1-1; TRBD1 matches 9 bases. Germline values: CDR1 SEHNR, CDR2 FQNEAQ (reference sequence). V shed 5 bases and J 4 bases; nucleotides not matched to a gene: 5. The CDR3 is made up of 14 amino acids. The CDR3 spells CASSRPDRGTEAFF. In DNA, the CDR3 is TGTGCCAGCAGCCGCCCGGACAGGGGCACTGAAGCTTTCTTT. Combining the CDR3 with reference TRBV7-9 and TRBJ1-1 gives the whole variable domain DTGVSQNPRHKITKRGQNVTFRCDPISEHNRLYWYRQTLGQGPEFLTYFQNEAQLEKSRLLSDRFSAERPKGSFSTLEIQRTEQGDSAMYLCASSRPDRGTEAFFGQGTRLTVV.

This clonotype was detected many times. V and J are TRBV7-3 and TRBJ2-2, with TRBD2 matching 14 bases. Germline lookup yields CDR1 SGHTA and CDR2 FQGTGA. This CDR3 spans 19 amino acids. V gave up 5 bases and J gave up 5 bases; unmatched junction bases: 13. CDR3 in amino acids: CASSKWGTSGSEGTGELFF. CDR3 DNA: TGTGCCAGCAGCAAATGGGGGACTAGCGGGAGTGAGGGGACCGGGGAGCTGTTTTTT.

This clonotype was seen at least ten times. J is TRBJ2-3 and V is TRBV12-3 or TRBV12-4, with D maybe TRBD2 (7 bases). The CDR3 has 14 amino acids. Trimming cost V 0 bases and J 9 bases, with 13 bases left between them. The CDR3 DNA follows: TGTGCCAGCAGTTTAGCGGGGGGGCGTTTAACGCAGTATTTT. As protein: CASSLAGGRLTQYF.

The V call is TRBV6-1, the J call TRBJ1-3; D uncertain. This CDR3 spans 15 amino acids. CDR1 is MNHNS, CDR2 SASEGT, per germline. Trimming cost V 6 bases and J 0 bases, with 12 bases left between them. CDR3 sequence: CASRPLRDSGNTIYF. DNA for the CDR3: TGTGCCAGCAGGCCCCTTCGGGACTCTGGAAACACCATATATTTT.